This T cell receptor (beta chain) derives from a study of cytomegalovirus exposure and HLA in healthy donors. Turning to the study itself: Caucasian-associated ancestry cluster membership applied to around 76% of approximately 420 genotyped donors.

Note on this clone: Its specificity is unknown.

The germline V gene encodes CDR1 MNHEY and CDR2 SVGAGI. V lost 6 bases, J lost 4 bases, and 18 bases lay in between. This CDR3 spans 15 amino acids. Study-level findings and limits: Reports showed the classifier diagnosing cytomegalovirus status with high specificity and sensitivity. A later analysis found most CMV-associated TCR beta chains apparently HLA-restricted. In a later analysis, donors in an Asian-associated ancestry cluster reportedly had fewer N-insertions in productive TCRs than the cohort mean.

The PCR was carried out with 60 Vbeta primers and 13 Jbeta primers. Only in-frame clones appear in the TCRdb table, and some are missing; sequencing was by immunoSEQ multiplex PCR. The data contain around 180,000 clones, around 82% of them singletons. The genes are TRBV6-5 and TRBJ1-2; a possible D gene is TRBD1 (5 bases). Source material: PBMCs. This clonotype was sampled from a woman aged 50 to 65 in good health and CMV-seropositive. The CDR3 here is CASRRGFREGYGYTF. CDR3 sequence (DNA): TGTGCCAGCAGACGTGGGTTCAGGGAAGGCTATGGCTACACCTTC.